This note documents a single T cell receptor (beta chain) sequence. Its antigen is as yet unknown. Here immunoSEQ multiplex PCR was the method, and the copy in TCRdb shows in-frame clones only, minus some. This sample has a few hundred thousand clones, with 83% found just once. These data are taken from a study of Ad26.COV2.S vaccination and SARS-CoV-2 variants. About the study: Ad26.COV2.S, an intramuscular injection, was given once or twice 56 days apart.

Whole-study results and caveats: After vaccination, substantial breadth of spike-specific CD8+ and CD4+ responses was reported.

The CDR3 covers 15 residues. CDR1 and CDR2 (germline): SSHAT, FNYEAQ (reference sequence). V was clipped by 5 bases and J by 4 bases; unmatched bases: 7. As to treatment: 19 received Ad26.COV2.S at low or high dose, single or two shots; several received placebo; per-sample allocation not given. It was on day 63 after the first vaccine or placebo injection that samples were taken. Vaccination used an Ad26 vector expressing Wuhan-strain SARS-CoV-2 spike. This TCR derives from a person aged 18-60 years who received the Ad26.COV2.S COVID-19 vaccine or a placebo. This chain uses TRBV7-7 with TRBJ2-2, with 7 nucleotides matching TRBD2. Sequences were derived from peripheral blood, sampled in a trial of Ad26.COV2.S vaccine versus placebo. The CDR3 loop reads CASSPIPGGTGELFF. The CDR3 DNA reads TGTGCCAGCAGCCCAATCCCGGGGGGCACCGGGGAGCTGTTTTTT. Full variable domain (remainder filled in from reference TRBV7-7 and TRBJ2-2): GAGVSQSPRYKVTKRGQDVTLRCDPISSHATLYWYQQALGQGPEFLTYFNYEAQPDKSGLPSDRFSAERPEGSISTLTIQRTEQRDSAMYRCASSPIPGGTGELFFGEGSRLTVL.